This TCR beta chain was recorded in a study of low-dose radiotherapy and immunotherapy resistance in tumors. At the level of the study: Radiation delivery to Cohort 1 consisted of 0.5 Gy per fraction every 2 weeks, summing to 6.5 Gy. A daily 300 mg dose of oral aspirin was taken by patients for four cycles from cycle 1 day 1.

Treatment of the donors consisted of nivolumab and ipilimumab (plus aspirin, low-dose cyclophosphamide and low-dose radiotherapy). Covering alpha and beta chains, TRAV- and TRBV-specific primers were used for the first-strand cDNA. Over 20 PCR cycles, TCRs were amplified from a constant-region primer and V-primer adapter. The isolated mRNA underwent amplification through in vitro transcription. In TCRdb, the reads were re-called with MiXCR into one record per CDR3 protein. The sample consists of over 9,000 distinct CDR3 sequences, around 40% of them appearing once. Trimming cost V 7 bases and J 5 bases; bases outside gene matches: 4. Looked up from germline, CDR1 is DFQATT and CDR2 is SNEGSKA (reference sequence). The CDR3 totals 11 residues.

The receptor comes from a human donor with advanced metastatic prostate, ovarian, gallbladder or colorectal cancer (not recorded which). This table probably holds off-target reads from a library built for another chain. This chain joins TRBV20-1 and TRBJ2-5; TRBD2 matches at 7 bases. CDR3 DNA sequence: TGCAGTGGGTTGCGGGGGGAGACCCAGTACTTC. This sequence encodes CSGLRGETQYF.